These 14 T cell receptor beta chains originate from one sample sequenced in a study of blood T cell repertoires in COVID-19. Libraries were prepared by immunoSEQ multiplex PCR; TCRdb keeps only in-frame clonotypes and omits some of them. The sample contains 150,000 to 200,000 clones, approximately 83% of which appear only once. Source material: peripheral blood. These receptors were collected from a man in his fifties or sixties with acute or convalescent COVID-19.

This clone occurred once. V usage is TRBV18 and J usage is TRBJ2-7, with 8 positions matching TRBD2. The germline gives CDR1 KGHSH, CDR2 LQKENI. CDR3 length: 16 amino acids. V lost 3 bases and J lost 3; bases outside the gene matches: 10. The CDR3 protein is CASSPAPSGLNYEQYF. For the CDR3, the DNA is TGTGCCAGCTCACCTGCGCCTAGCGGGTTAAACTACGAGCAGTACTTC.

J is TRBJ2-7 and V is TRBV28; 7 bases agree with TRBD2. CDR1 is MDHEN, CDR2 SYDVKM, per germline. This CDR3 has 13 residues. V gave up 10 bases and J gave up 6 bases; unmatched junction bases: 12. The CDR3 reads CATLGDYLSEQYF. CDR3 coding DNA: TGTGCCACCCTTGGGGACTATCTCTCCGAGCAGTACTTC.

The chain employs TRBV3-1 (or the pseudogene TRBV3-2) and TRBJ2-7, with 7 nucleotides matching TRBD2. There are 18 residues in the CDR3. Germline-derived CDR1 and CDR2 are LGHDT and YNNKEL (reference sequence). V shed 4 bases and J 7 bases; nucleotides not matched to a gene: 22. The CDR3 nucleotides read TGTGCCAGCAGCCGGGTCCTGAAGCTGGCGGGAGTAGTTATGGAGCAGTACTTC. Translation gives CASSRVLKLAGVVMEQYF.

The rearrangement uses TRBV2 and TRBJ2-2; 8 bases map to TRBD1. Germline loops: CDR1 SNHLY, CDR2 FYNNEI. The CDR3 runs to 16 residues. V was pared by 6 bases and J by 2 bases, with 8 bases of the junction left unmatched. CDR3 in amino acids: CASSRTGQGNTGELFF. Written as DNA, the CDR3 is TGTGCCAGCAGCCGTACCGGACAGGGAAACACCGGGGAGCTGTTTTTT.

This chain connects TRBV6-5 to TRBJ2-3; D is perhaps TRBD2 (5 bases). CDR3 length equals 14 residues. Germline CDR1 MNHEY, CDR2 SVGAGI. V was trimmed by 6 bases and J by 2 bases, leaving 12 bases between them. The chain's CDR3 is CASRERAYTDTQYF. CDR3 DNA: TGTGCCAGCAGGGAGAGGGCCTACACAGATACGCAGTATTTT.

The chain uses TRBV28 and TRBJ2-7; 11 bases line up with TRBD2. V gave up 6 bases and J gave up 7 bases; unmatched junction bases: 8. The CDR3 spans 14 residues. Germline CDR1 MDHEN, CDR2 SYDVKM. The CDR3 sequence is CASRVLAGVEEQYF. As DNA, the CDR3 is TGTGCCAGCAGAGTACTAGCGGGAGTCGAAGAGCAGTACTTC.

The chain carries TRBV11-2 and TRBJ2-7; tentatively, D is TRBD1 (6 bases). Trimming removed 1 base at V and 2 bases at J, with 18 bases between. The CDR3 sequence is 17 residues long. CDR1 and CDR2 (germline): SGHAT, FQNNGV. CDR3 DNA sequence: TGTGCCAGCAGCTTAGTATCAGGGGCCCTTTCGCCCTACGAGCAGTACTTC. Translating gives CASSLVSGALSPYEQYF.

The chain recombines TRBV7-9 with TRBJ2-3, with 8 bases identical to TRBD2. With V trimmed by 4 bases and J by 2 bases, 8 bases remained unmatched. This CDR3 is 16 amino acids long. Germline loops: CDR1 SEHNR, CDR2 FQNEAQ (reference sequence). CDR3 nucleotides: TGTGCCAGCAGCTCGACCTTAGCGGGACCCACAGATACGCAGTATTTT. Protein product: CASSSTLAGPTDTQYF.

The V gene is TRBV20-1, the J gene TRBJ1-2; the match to TRBD1 covers 7 bases. The germline V gene has CDR1 DFQATT and CDR2 SNEGSKA (reference sequence). Trimming took 2 bases from V and 13 from J; bases not matched to a gene: 7. CDR3 length: 11 residues. CDR3 residues: CSARSGQVLTF. DNA for the CDR3: TGCAGTGCTAGATCCGGACAGGTCCTCACCTTC.

The chain links TRBV15 to TRBJ1-6; no reliable D call. The germline CDR1 and CDR2 sequences are LNHNV and YYDKDF (reference sequence). This CDR3 has 18 residues. V lost 3 bases and J 0 bases, leaving 15 bases between the germline ends. As DNA, the CDR3 is TGTGCCACCAGCAGGGACGACGTCGGGAGCTCCTATAATTCACCCCTCCACTTT. This encodes CATSRDDVGSSYNSPLHF.

The chain employs TRBV6-1 and TRBJ2-7, with no clear D. CDR1 MNHNS and CDR2 SASEGT come from the germline V gene. The CDR3 length is 12 residues. V gave up 3 bases and J gave up 2 bases, with 5 bases separating them. The CDR3 loop reads CASSEYTYEQYF. The CDR3 nucleotides read TGTGCCAGCAGTGAGTATACCTACGAGCAGTACTTC.

The genes are TRBV6-5 and TRBJ1-3, with D unclear. Trimming shortened V by 0 bases and J by 0 bases, and 6 bases separated the two germline ends. The germline V gene has CDR1 MNHEY and CDR2 SVGAGI. The CDR3 totals 15 residues. CDR3 amino acids: CASSYSRNSGNTIYF. CDR3 nucleotide sequence: TGTGCCAGCAGTTACTCGAGAAACTCTGGAAACACCATATATTTT.

The chain is built from TRBV5-1 and TRBJ2-7, with 9 bases matching TRBD1. Germline lookup yields CDR1 SGHRS and CDR2 YFSETQ. Trimming at V came to 4 bases and at J to 6 bases, leaving 11 bases not matched to a gene. The CDR3 is made up of 15 amino acids. The CDR3 region is CASSGGRTGVGEQYF. CDR3 nucleotides: TGCGCCAGCAGCGGGGGACGGACAGGGGTCGGCGAGCAGTACTTC.

This chain links TRBV28 with TRBJ2-1; 9 nucleotides align to TRBD1. V trimming: 1 base; J trimming: 2 bases; junction bases outside the gene matches: 6. Germline CDR1 MDHEN, CDR2 SYDVKM. CDR3 length: 17 residues. CDR3 nucleotide sequence: TGTGCCAGCAGTTTATTCCCGGACAGGGGCCCCTACAATGAGCAGTTCTTC. Translated: CASSLFPDRGPYNEQFF. The full variable domain, with the rest looked up from reference TRBV28 and TRBJ2-1, is DVKVTQSSRYLVKRTGEKVFLECVQDMDHENMFWYRQDPGLGLRLIYFSYDVKMKEKGDIPEGYSVSREKKERFSLILESASTNQTSMYLCASSLFPDRGPYNEQFFGPGTRLTVL.